The following is a TCR beta chain sequence with its context. The target antigen is unknown. Researchers ran the PCR with 60 Vbeta and 13 Jbeta primers. Sequencing was performed with immunoSEQ multiplex PCR; in TCRdb, only in-frame clones are kept and a portion is missing. Altogether about 150,000 clones are present, approximately 9% being singletons, with the ten largest covering approximately 1.8%. V dropped 8 bases and J dropped 7; count of bases not matched to a gene: 10. The CDR3 runs to 15 residues. Germline CDR1 and CDR2: SNHLY and FYNNEI. The sample is drawn from a study of cytomegalovirus exposure and HLA in healthy donors. Broader study findings: In a later analysis, parvovirus B19, influenza, CMV and Epstein-Barr virus appeared linked to several top co-occurrence clusters.

This sequence originates from a male donor in good health and CMV-seronegative. The chain joins TRBV2 to TRBJ1-6; 8 nucleotides align to TRBD1. Sequencing was carried out using PBMCs. CDR3 nucleotide sequence: TGTGCCAGCGGATCTCCGGGACAGGAGAATTCACCCCTCCACTTT. Encoded protein: CASGSPGQENSPLHF.